This T cell receptor beta chain was sequenced in a study of blood T cell repertoires in COVID-19. This clone has a single count. Method: immunoSEQ multiplex PCR; TCRdb's copy keeps in-frame clones and lacks some. The repertoire holds 150,000 to 200,000 clones, with roughly 84% as singletons. This CDR3 contains 13 residues. V lost 4 bases, J lost 2 bases, and 8 bases lay in between. CDR1 is SGHRS and CDR2 is YFSETQ in the germline V gene. The TCR comes from a person aged 70 to 85 with COVID-19, enrolled during active disease. The source material was peripheral blood. The genes are TRBV5-1 and TRBJ2-3; no clear D gene. CDR3 DNA: TGCGCCAGCAGCGCACACGACACAGATACGCAGTATTTT. Protein sequence: CASSAHDTDTQYF.